Below, 11 T cell receptor gamma chains from the same sample are listed, as sequenced in a study of γδ T cells in repeated Plasmodium falciparum infection. Bulk repertoires came from Vgamma9/Vdelta2+ or Vdelta2-negative gammadelta T cells flow-sorted from PBMC. TCRdb fed the multiplex PCR reads into CATT to redo clone calling. The profile shows roughly 32,000 gamma-chain clones, more than 1.4% of them singletons. The sequenced material came from gamma-delta T cells from blood. These receptors all stem from a pool of human donors (malaria-infected and uninfected, not separated).

This clone was recorded a few times. This DNA's translation and the protein TCRdb lists, from a much larger clone, do not match at residue 8, likely due to a read error; the protein shown is translated from the DNA. CDR3 DNA sequence: TGTGCCACCTGGGACAGGTGTCGTTATAAGAAACTCTTT. It translates to CATWDRCRYKKLF. The rearrangement uses TRGV5 and TRGJ1 or TRGJ2. The J gene is not listed in TCRdb, so it was assigned here from a DNA match to germline. Germline values: CDR1 VINAFY, CDR2 YDVSNSKD. V dropped 0 bases and J dropped 6; count of bases not matched to a gene: 5. This CDR3 contains 13 residues.

As regards this clone: The translation of this DNA and the TCRdb protein of a much larger clone differ at residue 11, probably owing to a read error; the protein shown here is translated from the DNA. The V gene is TRGV9; the J gene was not called. The CDR3 length is 13 residues. The germline V gene encodes CDR1 GITISATS and CDR2 ISYDGTV (reference sequence). CDR3 coding DNA: TGTGCCTTGTGGGAGGCGGCACATTATAAGGAACTCTTT. The encoded protein is CALWEAAHYKELF.

In this sample, this clone turned up many times. A read error is likely here: a far larger clone is one base away. This sample includes further DNA sequences coding for the same CDR3. The genes are TRGV9 and TRGJP. Since TCRdb gives no J gene, matching the DNA to germline was used here to assign it. This CDR3 contains 16 residues. Looked up from germline, CDR1 is GITISATS and CDR2 is ISYDGTV (reference sequence). In nucleotides, the CDR3 is TGTGCCTTGTGGGCGAAGCAAGAGCTGGGCAAAAAAATCAAGGTATTT. Residues: CALWAKQELGKKIKVF.

This clone came up many times. The same CDR3 also results from other DNA sequences found in this sample. The CDR3 DNA reads TGTGCCTTGTGGGACTCAGACCAGCAAGAGTTGGGCAAAAAAATCAAGGTATTT. This codes for CALWDSDQQELGKKIKVF. V is TRGV9 and J is TRGJP. Because TCRdb records no J gene, it was assigned here through a match of the DNA to germline. V shed 4 bases, J shed 3 bases, and the junction held 9 bases outside the gene matches. The CDR3 has 18 residues. Germline V gene sequence: CDR1 GITISATS, CDR2 ISYDGTV (reference sequence).

This clone was found many times. The protein TCRdb lists belongs to a much larger clone and differs from this DNA's translation at residue 9, which points to a read error; the protein shown is made from the DNA. The chain recombines TRGV4 with TRGJ1 or TRGJ2. This CDR3 is built from 12 residues. CDR1 is EGSTGY and CDR2 is YDSYTSSV in the germline V gene. The CDR3 DNA reads as TGTGCCACCTGGGATGGACAATATAGGAAACTCTTT. Its translation is CATWDGQYRKLF.

A few counts support this clone. The likely explanation is a read error, given a far larger clone one base away. This same CDR3 is encoded by further DNA sequences in the sample. The chain combines TRGV9 with TRGJP. The J gene, not given by TCRdb, was assigned here from a germline match of the nucleotide sequence. The CDR3 has 17 amino acids. The germline CDR1 and CDR2 sequences are GITISATS and ISYDGTV (reference sequence). The CDR3 DNA reads as TGTGCCTTGTGGGACCCTGCGTGGGAGTTGGGCAAAAAGATCAAGGTATTT. Protein sequence: CALWDPAWELGKKIKVF.

This clone was counted many times. With a much larger clone just one base away, this may be a read error. The chain couples TRGV9 to TRGJ1 or TRGJ2. The CDR3 covers 13 residues. V lost 2 bases, J lost 3 bases, and 4 bases stayed unmatched. CDR1 GITISATS and CDR2 ISYDGTV come from the germline V gene (reference sequence). Here the CDR3 reads CALWEAAYYKKLF. In DNA, the CDR3 is TGTGCCTTGTGGGAGGCCGCTTATTATAAGAAACTCTTT.

This clone was seen repeatedly, ten times or more. This DNA's translation and the protein TCRdb lists, from a much larger clone, do not match at residue 8, likely due to a read error; the protein shown is translated from the DNA. The chain joins TRGV5 to TRGJ1 or TRGJ2. The J gene, left out of TCRdb, was set here by checking the DNA against germline. This CDR3 comprises 14 residues. V trimming: 0 bases; J trimming: 7 bases; junction bases outside the gene matches: 9. Germline V CDR1 and CDR2: VINAFY, YDVSNSKD. In nucleotides, the CDR3 is TGTGCCACCTGGGACAGGCAGACGCCCTATAAGAAACTCTTT. Translation gives CATWDRQTPYKKLF.

This clone was seen repeatedly, ten times or more. Translating this DNA gives a protein that differs at residue 14 from the TCRdb one, which belongs to a much larger clone; a read error is likely, and the protein shown is this translation. The chain couples TRGV9 to TRGJP. CDR1 and CDR2 (germline): GITISATS, ISYDGTV (reference sequence). The CDR3 contains 17 residues. In nucleotides, the CDR3 is TGTGCCTTGTGGGAGGTGTTGGTAGGGTTGGGCAAAAAAACCAAGGTATTT. It specifies CALWEVLVGLGKKTKVF.

As concerns this clone: TCRdb lists the protein of a much larger clone for this DNA, which differs at residue 5, so this is likely a read error; the protein given here is translated from the DNA itself. The rearrangement links TRGV5 to TRGJ1 or TRGJ2. TCRdb records no J gene; here it was assigned by comparing the DNA to germline. The CDR3 extends over 15 amino acids. The germline gives CDR1 VINAFY, CDR2 YDVSNSKD. The CDR3 DNA follows: TGTGCCACCTGGGGCAGGCCGGTTGATTATTATAAGAAACTCTTT. Translation gives CATWGRPVDYYKKLF.

The sample holds many counts of this clone. This probably arose from a read error, given a far larger clone one base away. In the same sample, other DNA sequences code for this CDR3. The J gene is uncalled and the V gene is TRGV3. Germline CDR1 reads VTNTFY; CDR2 reads YDVSTARD (reference sequence). The CDR3 covers 11 residues. CDR3 loop: CATWDRGKKLF. The CDR3 coding sequence is TGTGCCACCTGGGACAGGGGAAAGAAGCTCTTT.